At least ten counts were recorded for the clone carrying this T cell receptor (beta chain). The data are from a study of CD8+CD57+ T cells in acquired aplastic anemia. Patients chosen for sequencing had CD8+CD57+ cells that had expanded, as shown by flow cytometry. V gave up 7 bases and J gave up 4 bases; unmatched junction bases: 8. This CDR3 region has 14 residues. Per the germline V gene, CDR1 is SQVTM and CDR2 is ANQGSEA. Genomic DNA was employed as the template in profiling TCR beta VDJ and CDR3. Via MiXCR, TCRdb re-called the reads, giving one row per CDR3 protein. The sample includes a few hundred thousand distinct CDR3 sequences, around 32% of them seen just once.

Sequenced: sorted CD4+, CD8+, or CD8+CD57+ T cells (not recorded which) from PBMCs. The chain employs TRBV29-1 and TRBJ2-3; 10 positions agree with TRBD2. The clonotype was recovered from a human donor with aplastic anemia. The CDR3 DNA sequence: TGCAGCGGTAGCGGGGGGATATCACCAGATACGCAGTATTTT. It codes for CSGSGGISPDTQYF.